In its sample, the clone carrying this T cell receptor (beta chain) was seen many times. The target antigen is unknown. It was through 5'RACE template switching that TCR cDNA was made, with a universal primer site and UMIs added. Each CDR3 protein gets one entry after TCRdb re-called the 5' RACE reads with MiXCR. The sample carries approximately 600,000 distinct CDR3 sequences, 9% to 15% recorded once. The data were taken from a study of T cells after yellow fever vaccination. Broader study findings: Weaker, the secondary response had a peak occurring faster, on day 5 versus 15. Overlap between CD4 and CD8 compartments was detected for a small share of clonotypes.

Trimming took 2 bases from V and 7 from J, leaving 21 bases between them. The CDR3 spans 17 residues. The input for sequencing was PBMCs, taken on the day of the yellow fever booster vaccination. This chain links TRBV12-3 or TRBV12-4 with TRBJ2-1, with a tentative D call TRBD2 (6 bases). The clonotype comes from a man aged 25 to 40 who received the YFV17D yellow fever vaccine. In DNA, the CDR3 is TGTGCCAGCAGTTTAAAGGTTTTGGGGGGTCCAGGGAATGAGCAGTTCTTC. Protein product: CASSLKVLGGPGNEQFF.